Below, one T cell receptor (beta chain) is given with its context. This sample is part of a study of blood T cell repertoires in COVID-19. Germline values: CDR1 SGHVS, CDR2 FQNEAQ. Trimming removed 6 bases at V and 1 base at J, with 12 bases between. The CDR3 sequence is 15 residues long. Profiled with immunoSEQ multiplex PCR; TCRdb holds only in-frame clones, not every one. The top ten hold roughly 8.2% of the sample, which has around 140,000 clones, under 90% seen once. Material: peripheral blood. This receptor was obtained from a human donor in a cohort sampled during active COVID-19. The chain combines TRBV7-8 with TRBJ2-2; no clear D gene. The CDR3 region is CASRGRLVNTGELFF. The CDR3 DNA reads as TGTGCCAGCAGGGGTCGGCTAGTGAACACCGGGGAGCTGTTTTTT. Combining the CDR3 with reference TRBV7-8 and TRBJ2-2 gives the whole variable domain GAGVSQSPRYKVAKRGQDVALRCDPISGHVSLFWYQQALGQGPEFLTYFQNEAQLDKSGLPSDRFFAERPEGSVSTLKIQRTQQEDSAVYLCASRGRLVNTGELFFGEGSRLTVL.